This entry concerns a single T cell receptor (beta chain). Authors' data handling: Using reference gene primer amplification, nucleated cell counts were estimated. Sequencing was performed with immunoSEQ multiplex PCR; in TCRdb, only in-frame clones are kept and a portion is missing. The V and J calls and clone size are taken from that table; D and trimming were inferred from the DNA. The data show about 58,000 clones, around 91% seen once. These data come from a study of blood T cell repertoires in COVID-19. About the study: The United States, Italy and Spain were the sources of the acute and convalescent COVID-19 samples.

The germline CDR1 and CDR2 sequences are SGHRS and YFSETQ. Between the trimmed V and J ends, which lost 3 bases and 8 bases, there was a span of 14 bases. CDR3 length: 14 amino acids. V and J are TRBV5-1 and TRBJ1-4; D is ambiguous. The sequence was obtained from a man between 60 and 70 years old with active COVID-19. Sequencing was done on a sample of peripheral blood. The CDR3, as DNA: TGCGCCAGCAGCTCTACGAGGGTTAGGGAAAAACTGTTTTTT. Protein: CASSSTRVREKLFF.